The 4 T cell receptor beta chains below come from one sample, sequenced in a study of monozygotic twins with inflammatory bowel disease. TCRdb re-called the 5' RACE reads and catalogs CDR3 proteins one per entry, DNA excluded. The table lists a few hundred thousand distinct CDR3 sequences. Sequencing was done on a sample of blood. Every receptor here comes from a human donor with ulcerative colitis or Crohn's disease, or a healthy co-twin of an affected twin (not recorded which).

The rearrangement uses TRBV7-2 and TRBJ2-5; TCRdb designates TRBD1, a call that cannot be tested without DNA. This CDR3 contains 16 residues. CDR1 is SGHTA and CDR2 is FQGNSA in the germline V gene. The CDR3 sequence: CASSLAGRGGQETQYF.

The V gene is TRBV4-1, the J gene TRBJ1-1; the TCRdb call, TRBD1, lacks DNA for checking. Germline values: CDR1 MGHRA, CDR2 YSYEKL. This CDR3 spans 16 amino acids. CDR3 sequence: CASSQNDRDPNTEAFF.

J is TRBJ2-1 and V is TRBV5-1; there is no DNA to check the TCRdb D call of TRBD2. From germline, CDR1 is SGHRS and CDR2 YFSETQ. This CDR3 has 16 residues. The CDR3 loop is CASSPLAGGPWNEQFF.

The gene calls are TRBV2 and TRBJ2-7; the TCRdb D gene call, TRBD1, has no DNA to confirm it. The CDR3 consists of 14 residues. Looked up from germline, CDR1 is SNHLY and CDR2 is FYNNEI. CDR3 region: CASSPPTDSYEQYF.